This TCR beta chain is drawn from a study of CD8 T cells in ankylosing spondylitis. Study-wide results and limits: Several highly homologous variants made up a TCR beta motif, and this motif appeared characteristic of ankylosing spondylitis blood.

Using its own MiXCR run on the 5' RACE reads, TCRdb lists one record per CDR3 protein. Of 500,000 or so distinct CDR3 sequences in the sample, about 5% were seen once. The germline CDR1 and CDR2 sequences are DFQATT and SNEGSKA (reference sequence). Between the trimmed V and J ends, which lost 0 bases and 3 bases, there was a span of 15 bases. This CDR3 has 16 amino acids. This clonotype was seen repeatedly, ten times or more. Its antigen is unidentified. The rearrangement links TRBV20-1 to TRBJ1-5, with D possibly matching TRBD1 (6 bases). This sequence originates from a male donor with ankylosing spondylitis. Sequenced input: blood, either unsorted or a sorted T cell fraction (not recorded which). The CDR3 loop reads CSAREQTGDLNQPQHF. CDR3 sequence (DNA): TGCAGTGCTAGAGAACAGACAGGCGATCTCAATCAGCCCCAGCATTTT.